Listed below are T cell receptor beta chains from one sample, sequenced in a study of cytomegalovirus exposure and HLA in healthy donors. Profiling relied on immunoSEQ multiplex PCR, and the TCRdb table lists in-frame clones only, not all of them. Here the sample spans 140,000 to 150,000 clones, approximately 80% being singletons. Sequenced sample: PBMCs. The receptors stem from a man aged 40-49 years in good health and CMV-seronegative. The CDR3 runs from the conserved cysteine through the conserved F or W. A D gene is named only where the DNA matches it firmly. Clone sizes are given selectively: once, few, many, or a class where the clone is expanded.

abundance: NA
d_gene: NA
j_gene: TRBJ2-5
v_gene: TRBV10-3
CDR3nt: TGTGCCATCAGTGAGTCGGGGGTCGGGGGAGAAGAGACCCAGTACTTC
CDR3aa: CAISESGVGGEETQYF

abundance: few
d_gene: NA
j_gene: TRBJ1-1
v_gene: TRBV28
CDR3nt: TGTGCCAGCAGTTTCGCCGGGATGTCCAACACTGAAGCTTTCTTT
CDR3aa: CASSFAGMSNTEAFF

abundance: NA
d_gene: NA
j_gene: TRBJ2-5
v_gene: TRBV7-7
CDR3nt: TGTGCTAGCAGCCCGGGTCAATCGATGGAAGAGACCCAGTACTTC
CDR3aa: CASSPGQSMEETQYF

abundance: NA
d_gene: TRBD2
j_gene: TRBJ2-2
v_gene: TRBV5-1
CDR3nt: TGCACCAGCCGGCGGGGGGACCTGAACACCGGGGAGCTGTTTTTT
CDR3aa: CTSRRGDLNTGELFF

abundance: NA
d_gene: NA
j_gene: TRBJ2-7
v_gene: TRBV20-1
CDR3nt: TGCAGTGTATTGCAGGGCCACGAGCAGTACTTC
CDR3aa: CSVLQGHEQYF

abundance: NA
d_gene: NA
j_gene: TRBJ1-1
v_gene: TRBV29-1
CDR3nt: TGCAGCGCCGAGGCAATGAACACTGAAGCTTTCTTT
CDR3aa: CSAEAMNTEAFF

abundance: few
d_gene: TRBD1
j_gene: TRBJ2-7
v_gene: TRBV28
CDR3nt: TGTGCCAGCATCCTCTCGGACAGGGGGGTCAACGAGCAGTACTTC
CDR3aa: CASILSDRGVNEQYF

abundance: NA
d_gene: TRBD1
j_gene: TRBJ1-2
v_gene: TRBV6-5
CDR3nt: TGTGCCAGCAGTCCCAAGGGGGCGGATAACTATGGCTACACCTTC
CDR3aa: CASSPKGADNYGYTF

abundance: NA
d_gene: NA
j_gene: TRBJ2-6
v_gene: TRBV5-8
CDR3nt: TGTGCCAGCAGTTTCGTCTTAGCTGGGGCCAACGTCCTGACTTTC
CDR3aa: CASSFVLAGANVLTF

abundance: few
d_gene: TRBD1
j_gene: TRBJ1-5
v_gene: TRBV5-6
CDR3nt: TGTGCCAGCAGCCGACAGGGGGCGAGCAATCAGCCCCAGCATTTT
CDR3aa: CASSRQGASNQPQHF

abundance: NA
d_gene: TRBD1
j_gene: TRBJ2-5
v_gene: TRBV5-1
CDR3nt: TGCGCCAGCAGCTTTCTTTCCGGGACAGGGGGCCGGGAGACCCAGTACTTC
CDR3aa: CASSFLSGTGGRETQYF

abundance: NA
d_gene: NA
j_gene: TRBJ1-1
v_gene: TRBV27
CDR3nt: TGTGCCAGCAGTCTAAAGACAGGAACTATGAACACTGAAGCTTTCTTT
CDR3aa: CASSLKTGTMNTEAFF

abundance: NA
d_gene: TRBD2
j_gene: TRBJ2-2
v_gene: TRBV9
CDR3nt: TGTGCCAGCAGCGGAAACCCGGGACTAGCGGGGGCCACCGGGGAGCTGTTTTTT
CDR3aa: CASSGNPGLAGATGELFF

abundance: NA
d_gene: TRBD1
j_gene: TRBJ1-2
v_gene: TRBV6-5
CDR3nt: TGTGCCAGCAGTTACACCGGACAGGGAAGGGGATATGGCTACACCTTC
CDR3aa: CASSYTGQGRGYGYTF

abundance: NA
d_gene: NA
j_gene: TRBJ2-1
v_gene: TRBV11-3
CDR3nt: TGTGCCAGCAGCTTAGTCTTTGGAGTTGAGCAGTTCTTC
CDR3aa: CASSLVFGVEQFF

abundance: NA
d_gene: TRBD2
j_gene: TRBJ2-3
v_gene: TRBV5-1
CDR3nt: TGCGCCAGCAGTCTAGCGGGGGGACCAACAGATACGCAGTATTTT
CDR3aa: CASSLAGGPTDTQYF

abundance: NA
d_gene: NA
j_gene: TRBJ1-5
v_gene: TRBV19
CDR3nt: TGTGCCAGTAGTTCCAGACAGGTGGGGAATCAGCCCCAGCATTTT
CDR3aa: CASSSRQVGNQPQHF

abundance: NA
d_gene: NA
j_gene: TRBJ2-2
v_gene: TRBV4-3
CDR3nt: TGCGCCAGCACCGAGGGGGAGGGCCGGCCCGGGGAGCTGTTTTTT
CDR3aa: CASTEGEGRPGELFF

abundance: NA
d_gene: TRBD1
j_gene: TRBJ2-7
v_gene: TRBV14
CDR3nt: TGTGCCAGCAGCCAAGATCCGCCAGGGGGAATAGCCGAGCAGTACTTC
CDR3aa: CASSQDPPGGIAEQYF

abundance: NA
d_gene: TRBD2
j_gene: TRBJ2-7
v_gene: TRBV7-2
CDR3nt: TGTGCCAGCAGCTTAGATACTAGCGGGCCCAGGGTGCAGTACTTC
CDR3aa: CASSLDTSGPRVQYF

abundance: NA
d_gene: NA
j_gene: TRBJ2-7
v_gene: TRBV29-1
CDR3nt: TGCAGCGTTGTAGGGGGATCACTGGAGTTCTACGAGCAGTACTTC
CDR3aa: CSVVGGSLEFYEQYF

abundance: NA
d_gene: TRBD2
j_gene: TRBJ2-7
v_gene: TRBV28
CDR3nt: TGTGCCAGCAGTCCAGTGACTAGCGGGGGGTCCCCCTACGAGCAGTACTTC
CDR3aa: CASSPVTSGGSPYEQYF

abundance: NA
d_gene: TRBD1
j_gene: TRBJ2-7
v_gene: TRBV5-1
CDR3nt: TGCGCCAGCAGCTTGGCCGGGGTCAGGGGGTACGAGCAGTACTTC
CDR3aa: CASSLAGVRGYEQYF

abundance: NA
d_gene: NA
j_gene: TRBJ2-2
v_gene: TRBV7-2
CDR3nt: TGTGCCAGCAGCTTAGTGTTGGGGCTCGGGGAGCTGTTTTTT
CDR3aa: CASSLVLGLGELFF